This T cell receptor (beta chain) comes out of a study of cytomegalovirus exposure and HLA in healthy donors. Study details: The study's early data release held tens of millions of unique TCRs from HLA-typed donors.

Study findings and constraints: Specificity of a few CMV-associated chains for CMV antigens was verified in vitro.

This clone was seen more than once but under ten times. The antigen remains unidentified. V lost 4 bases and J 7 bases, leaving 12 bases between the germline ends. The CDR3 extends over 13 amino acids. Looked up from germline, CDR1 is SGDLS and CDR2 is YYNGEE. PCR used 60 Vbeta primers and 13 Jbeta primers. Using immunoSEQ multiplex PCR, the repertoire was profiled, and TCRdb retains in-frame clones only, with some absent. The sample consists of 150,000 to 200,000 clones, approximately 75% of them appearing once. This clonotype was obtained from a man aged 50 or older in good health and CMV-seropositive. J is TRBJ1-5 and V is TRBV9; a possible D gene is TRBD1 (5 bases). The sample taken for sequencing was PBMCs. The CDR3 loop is CASSPSGQQPQHF. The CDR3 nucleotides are TGTGCCAGCAGCCCCTCAGGGCAGCAGCCCCAGCATTTT.